These 17 T cell receptor beta chains originate from one sample sequenced in a study of PD-1 blockade in classical Hodgkin lymphoma. Using immunoSEQ multiplex PCR, the repertoire was profiled, and TCRdb retains in-frame clones only, with some absent. The sample contains 100,000 to 120,000 clones, about nine tenths of which appear only once. Patients all relapsed after autologous stem cell transplantation, and there was variation in brentuximab vedotin exposure. The material was peripheral blood mononuclear cells (PBMCs), obtained before the second cycle of nivolumab. The receptors were sampled from a human donor with classical Hodgkin lymphoma.

The rearrangement joins TRBV12-2 to TRBJ1-1; TRBD1, as called in the table, went unchecked against the DNA. TRBV12-2 is a pseudogene locus. The CDR3 runs to 16 residues. The CDR3 DNA reads TGTGCAAGTCGCTTAGTGCCGGACAGGGGACACACTGAAGCTTTCTTT. Translating it yields CASRLVPDRGHTEAFF.

There are a few counts of this clone. The rearrangement joins TRBV7-9 to TRBJ2-2, with TRBD1 matching over 7 bases. Germline V gene data show CDR1 as SEHNR and CDR2 as FQNEAQ (reference sequence). J gave up 4 bases and V 4 bases, and 6 bases lay outside the gene matches. The CDR3 contains 15 residues. The CDR3 DNA is TGTGCCAGCAGCTCCACAGGGGACGGCACCGGGGAGCTGTTTTTT. Translated: CASSSTGDGTGELFF.

This clone was detected once. The gene calls are TRBV6-1 and TRBJ2-7, with 8 bases identical to TRBD2. The junction had 10 bases not matched to a gene; V was cut back by 6 bases and J by 3 bases. Germline CDR1 and CDR2: MNHNS and SASEGT. The length of the CDR3 is 15 residues. The chain's CDR3 is CASRARGLGGYEQYF. The CDR3 DNA follows: TGTGCCAGCAGAGCCCGGGGACTAGGGGGCTACGAGCAGTACTTC.

The chain joins TRBV6-6 to TRBJ2-6, with 8 bases aligning to TRBD2. The CDR3 length is 15 residues. Germline CDR1 MNHNY, CDR2 SVGAGI (reference sequence). V shed 5 bases and J 4 bases; nucleotides not matched to a gene: 4. In DNA, the CDR3 is TGTGCCAGCAGTCCTCGGGGGGGAGGGGCCAACGTCCTGACTTTC. As protein: CASSPRGGGANVLTF.

The V gene is TRBV7-6, the J gene TRBJ2-7, with 8 bases fitting TRBD1. From germline, CDR1 is SGHVS and CDR2 FNYEAQ. With 5 bases clipped from V and 3 bases from J, the junction kept 9 bases outside the gene matches. This CDR3 is built from 15 residues. CDR3 coding DNA: TGTGCCAGCAGCCATCCTCGACAGGGGTACTACGAGCAGTACTTC. This translates into CASSHPRQGYYEQYF.

This clone came up once. The V gene is TRBV2, the J gene TRBJ1-2; D not certain. This CDR3 has 14 amino acids. With 4 bases removed from V and 4 bases from J, the gap between germline ends came to 13 bases. Germline V gives CDR1 SNHLY, CDR2 FYNNEI. The CDR3: CASSGTGVAYGYTF. CDR3 nucleotides: TGTGCCAGCAGTGGGACTGGGGTAGCCTATGGCTACACCTTC.

The V and J genes are TRBV11-2 and TRBJ2-5; unclear D gene. The CDR3 spans 13 residues. Germline CDR1 and CDR2: SGHAT and FQNNGV. V was clipped by 5 bases and J by 4 bases, with 11 bases between them. The CDR3 nucleotides are TGTGCCAGCAGCACTGGGCCACGAGAGACCCAGTACTTC. Protein sequence: CASSTGPRETQYF.

The chain carries TRBV25-1 and TRBJ2-5; D remains unclear. V gave up 1 base and J gave up 2 bases, with 8 bases separating them. The germline V gene encodes CDR1 MGHDK and CDR2 SYGVNS. The CDR3 spans 14 residues. The CDR3 DNA follows: TGTGCCAGCAGTGAATCTCGTCAACAAGAGACCCAGTACTTC. This sequence encodes CASSESRQQETQYF.

J is TRBJ1-1 and V is TRBV7-2, with unresolved D. CDR1 is SGHTA, CDR2 FQGNSA, per germline. Trimming shortened V by 1 base and J by 1 base, and 19 bases separated the two germline ends. The length of the CDR3 is 18 residues. As DNA, the CDR3 is TGTGCCAGCAGCTTAGTAAATATGCGGAGGTATGGGAACACTGAAGCTTTCTTT. This translates into CASSLVNMRRYGNTEAFF.

The rearrangement links TRBV29-1 to TRBJ1-2, with D perhaps matching TRBD1 (5 bases). The CDR3 totals 11 residues. The V end was cut by 5 bases, the J end by 2 bases, with 6 bases between. Germline V gene lookup returns CDR1 SQVTM and CDR2 ANQGSEA. DNA of the CDR3: TGCAGCGTTTGGGGGAACTATGGCTACACCTTC. Translated, it gives CSVWGNYGYTF.

V and J are TRBV9 and TRBJ1-2; a weak D match, TRBD1 (5 bases). This CDR3 has 15 residues. V lost 0 bases and J lost 4, with 13 bases in between. Germline V gene lookup returns CDR1 SGDLS and CDR2 YYNGEE. The CDR3 is CASSVEPKGTYGYTF. CDR3 DNA sequence: TGTGCCAGCAGCGTAGAGCCCAAGGGGACCTATGGCTACACCTTC.

This sequence joins TRBV4-2 and TRBJ1-2, with D perhaps matching TRBD1 (6 bases). This CDR3 spans 12 amino acids. The germline V gene has CDR1 LGHNA and CDR2 YNFKEQ. The V and J ends lost 3 bases and 6 bases respectively, with 8 bases between them. The CDR3 DNA reads as TGTGCCAGCAGCCAGTCAGGGGATGGCTACACCTTC. Protein product: CASSQSGDGYTF.

V and J are TRBV28 and TRBJ2-5; D possibly corresponds to TRBD2 (6 bases). The CDR3 contains 14 residues. CDR1 and CDR2 from the germline V gene are MDHEN and SYDVKM. V was clipped by 3 bases and J by 4 bases, with 12 bases between them. CDR3 loop: CASSLGGWVETQYF. DNA for the CDR3: TGTGCCAGCAGTTTGGGGGGTTGGGTAGAGACCCAGTACTTC.

V and J are TRBV2 and TRBJ2-1; D possibly corresponds to TRBD2 (6 bases). V was shortened by 5 bases and J by 8 bases, with 19 bases between the two germline ends. CDR1 SNHLY and CDR2 FYNNEI come from the germline V gene. This CDR3 contains 15 residues. The CDR3 DNA is TGTGCCAGCAGTCGACCGGGACTTTACGTGGATGAGCAGTTCTTC. Its protein is CASSRPGLYVDEQFF.

The chain recombines TRBV5-1 with TRBJ2-1; 13 bases match TRBD2. The trim removed 9 bases at V and 5 bases at J, leaving 8 bases unmatched. This CDR3 comprises 15 residues. CDR1 is SGHRS, CDR2 YFSETQ, per germline. This CDR3 reads CATKLAGGMDNEQFF. CDR3 coding DNA: TGCGCCACTAAACTAGCGGGAGGGATGGACAATGAGCAGTTCTTC.

The rearrangement uses TRBV6-4 and TRBJ2-1; 8 nucleotides match TRBD2. The CDR3 is 14 amino acids. V trimming: 4 bases; J trimming: 9 bases; junction bases outside the gene matches: 8. Germline values: CDR1 MRHNA, CDR2 SNTAGT. CDR3 protein: CASSGQAGATEQFF. The CDR3 DNA sequence: TGTGCCAGCAGTGGCCAAGCGGGAGCGACTGAGCAGTTCTTC.

This clone was counted a few times. The rearrangement joins TRBV29-1 to TRBJ1-5, with D hard to call. The CDR3 sequence is 13 residues long. With 5 bases removed from V and 4 bases from J, the gap between germline ends came to 12 bases. Germline loops: CDR1 SQVTM, CDR2 ANQGSEA. CDR3 sequence reads: CSVSGSPNQPQHF. CDR3 DNA sequence: TGCAGCGTTAGTGGCAGTCCAAATCAGCCCCAGCATTTT.